Below, 27 T cell receptor beta chains from the same sample are listed, as sequenced in a study of blood T cell repertoires in COVID-19. The data were produced by immunoSEQ multiplex PCR, yet TCRdb's version contains in-frame clones alone and is incomplete. The repertoire holds 400,000 to 550,000 clones, with roughly nine tenths as singletons. Sequenced material: PBMCs or T cells enriched from blood (not recorded which). The receptors were gathered from a woman in her late teens or twenties with acute COVID-19.

This chain joins TRBV18 and TRBJ2-2; maybe TRBD2 (7 bases). CDR3 length: 16 residues. Germline assignment: CDR1 KGHSH and CDR2 LQKENI. The V end was cut by 3 bases, the J end by 4 bases, with 15 bases between. CDR3 sequence (DNA): TGTGCCAGCTCACCGGGGGCGGGAGAGATCACCGGGGAGCTGTTTTTT. Protein product: CASSPGAGEITGELFF. Together with reference TRBV18 and TRBJ2-2, the CDR3 gives the full variable domain: NAGVMQNPRHLVRRRGQEARLRCSPMKGHSHVYWYRQLPEEGLKFMVYLQKENIIDESGMPKERFSAEFPKEGPSILRIQQVVRGDSAAYFCASSPGAGEITGELFFGEGSRLTVL.

The V and J genes are TRBV29-1 and TRBJ2-2; TRBD1 aligns across 8 bases. The CDR3 is made up of 14 amino acids. The V gene's germline CDR1 is SQVTM and CDR2 ANQGSEA. J lost 3 bases, V lost 7 bases, and 7 bases had no gene match. CDR3 residues: CSAGQGSDTGELFF. CDR3 DNA sequence: TGCAGCGCCGGACAGGGTTCGGACACCGGGGAGCTGTTTTTT.

In its sample, this clone was seen once. The chain uses TRBV15 and TRBJ2-7; perhaps TRBD1 as D (5 bases). Trimming stripped 0 bases from V and 2 bases from J, with 11 bases between. The V gene's germline CDR1 is LNHNV and CDR2 YYDKDF (reference sequence). The CDR3 loop spans 15 amino acids. Here the CDR3 reads CATSRDRVRAYEQYF. The CDR3, as DNA: TGTGCCACCAGCAGAGATCGCGTCAGGGCCTACGAGCAGTACTTC.

This rearrangement joins TRBV6-1 to TRBJ2-5, with D possibly being TRBD1 (7 bases). Germline V lookup: CDR1 MNHNS, CDR2 SASEGT. Trimming took 0 bases from V and 1 from J, leaving 12 bases between them. This CDR3 contains 16 residues. This CDR3 is CASSEARQGGQETQYF. CDR3 nucleotide sequence: TGTGCCAGCAGTGAAGCTCGTCAGGGGGGCCAAGAGACCCAGTACTTC.

The chain recombines TRBV27 with TRBJ2-7; 9 bases agree with TRBD2. J lost 7 bases, V lost 6 bases, and 13 bases had no gene match. CDR1 and CDR2 from the germline V gene are MNHEY and SMNVEV (reference sequence). The length of the CDR3 is 15 residues. The CDR3 region has the DNA TGTGCCAGCAGGCTACTGGGGGCGGGGGGGCTGGAGCAGTACTTC. Translation gives CASRLLGAGGLEQYF.

The chain uses TRBV4-2 and TRBJ2-3, with D possibly matching TRBD2 (6 bases). The CDR3 is made up of 16 amino acids. V lost 0 bases, J lost 3 bases, and 13 bases lay in between. The germline CDR1 and CDR2 sequences are LGHNA and YNFKEQ. The CDR3 sequence is CASSQDIVAGTDTQYF. The DNA for the CDR3 is TGTGCCAGCAGCCAAGATATTGTGGCGGGAACAGATACGCAGTATTTT.

The V and J genes are TRBV27 and TRBJ1-2, with TRBD1 matching over 12 bases. Germline V gives CDR1 MNHEY, CDR2 SMNVEV (reference sequence). The CDR3 sequence is 15 residues long. V lost 3 bases, J lost 4 bases, and 3 bases stayed unmatched. The CDR3 reads CASSFAGQGAYGYTF. The CDR3 coding sequence is TGTGCCAGCAGTTTCGCGGGACAGGGGGCCTATGGCTACACCTTC.

The chain has TRBV2 and TRBJ2-5, with a weak D call TRBD1 (5 bases). The germline CDR1 and CDR2 sequences are SNHLY and FYNNEI. V shed 10 bases and J shed 1 base, with 13 bases lying between them. The length of the CDR3 is 13 residues. The CDR3 region has the DNA TGTGCCAACTCGGACATCCTCCAAGAGACCCAGTACTTC. It yields the protein CANSDILQETQYF.

The V and J genes are TRBV4-1 and TRBJ1-4; weak D call: TRBD1 (6 bases). V was cut by 2 bases and J by 7 bases, with 14 bases left in between. This CDR3 has 15 residues. CDR1 is MGHRA, CDR2 YSYEKL, per germline. In DNA, the CDR3 is TGCGCCAGCAGCCAAAGGGGGACGGTCCTTGAAAAACTGTTTTTT. Encoded protein: CASSQRGTVLEKLFF.

The rearrangement uses TRBV4-1 and TRBJ2-2; no firm D call. Trimming pared 1 base from V and 5 bases from J, leaving 17 bases between. The germline gives CDR1 MGHRA, CDR2 YSYEKL. The CDR3 sequence is 17 residues long. Written as DNA, the CDR3 is TGCGCCAGCAGCCAAGGGCTAGTACTGGGTGGGACCGGGGAGCTGTTTTTT. This encodes CASSQGLVLGGTGELFF.

The chain has TRBV25-1 and TRBJ1-2; the D gene is possibly TRBD1 (5 bases). The V end was cut by 0 bases, the J end by 0 bases, with 14 bases between. The CDR3 covers 17 residues. Germline CDR1 MGHDK, CDR2 SYGVNS. In DNA form, the CDR3 reads TGTGCCAGCAGTGAATATCGGTTCGGGGGACCTAACTATGGCTACACCTTC. Its protein is CASSEYRFGGPNYGYTF.

The V gene is TRBV6-6, the J gene TRBJ2-4; 8 nucleotides line up with TRBD1. Germline CDR1 and CDR2: MNHNY and SVGAGI (reference sequence). Losses at the gene ends were 6 bases for V and 9 bases for J; bases not matched to a gene: 7. This CDR3 comprises 13 residues. The CDR3 here is CASSLSTGGIQYF. CDR3 coding DNA: TGTGCCAGCAGCCTGAGTACAGGGGGCATTCAGTACTTC.

This clone was recorded once. The genes are TRBV5-1 and TRBJ2-7, with D possibly TRBD2 on 5 matching bases. Germline V CDR1 and CDR2: SGHRS, YFSETQ. V lost 1 base and J 6 bases, leaving 8 bases between the germline ends. The CDR3 spans 12 residues. DNA for the CDR3: TGCGCCAGCAGCTTGTCCGGGATCGAGCAGTACTTC. It translates to CASSLSGIEQYF.

This chain uses TRBV10-3 with TRBJ2-1, with a weak D call TRBD1 (5 bases). V lost 7 bases to trimming and J lost 3 bases, with 10 bases between them. CDR1 and CDR2 (germline): ENHRY, SYGVKD. CDR3 length: 13 amino acids. CDR3 loop: CAITSDSYNEQFF. The CDR3 DNA is TGTGCCATCACTTCTGACAGCTACAATGAGCAGTTCTTC.

The V call is TRBV7-8, the J call TRBJ2-3; TRBD1 agrees at 9 bases. V shed 6 bases, J shed 2 bases, and the junction held 3 bases outside the gene matches. The CDR3 consists of 14 residues. Germline CDR1 reads SGHVS; CDR2 reads FQNEAQ. This chain's CDR3 is CASRYRGLTDTQYF. CDR3 in DNA: TGTGCCAGCAGATACAGGGGGCTCACAGATACGCAGTATTTT.

This chain joins TRBV11-2 and TRBJ2-2; weak D call: TRBD2 (6 bases). This CDR3 contains 16 residues. Per the germline V gene, CDR1 is SGHAT and CDR2 is FQNNGV. V was cut by 1 base and J by 6 bases, with 15 bases left in between. CDR3 sequence reads: CASSLAATGDSGELFF. CDR3 coding DNA: TGTGCCAGCAGCTTAGCAGCTACGGGGGATTCCGGGGAGCTGTTTTTT. The variable domain in full, completed from reference TRBV11-2 and TRBJ2-2, reads EAGVAQSPRYKIIEKRQSVAFWCNPISGHATLYWYQQILGQGPKLLIQFQNNGVVDDSQLPKDRFSAERLKGVDSTLKIQPAKLEDSAVYLCASSLAATGDSGELFFGEGSRLTVL.

This chain links TRBV18 with TRBJ2-6; 8 nucleotides match TRBD2. The CDR3 loop spans 18 amino acids. J lost 0 bases, V lost 1 base, and 5 bases had no gene match. CDR1 is KGHSH and CDR2 is LQKENI in the germline V gene. CDR3 in DNA: TGTGCCAGCTCACCACTACTAGCGGCCGCCTCTGGGGCCAACGTCCTGACTTTC. Protein: CASSPLLAAASGANVLTF.

The chain uses TRBV5-4 and TRBJ1-2, with 8 bases aligning to TRBD1. Germline CDR1 is SGHNT and CDR2 is YYREEE (reference sequence). The ends lost 1 base at V and 3 bases at J; junction bases unmatched: 5. The CDR3 length is 15 residues. The CDR3 coding sequence is TGTGCCAGCAGCTTGTCCCGGGACAGGCACTATGGCTACACCTTC. The encoded protein is CASSLSRDRHYGYTF.

The rearrangement links TRBV18 to TRBJ2-3, with D uncertain. CDR3 length: 12 residues. CDR1 is KGHSH and CDR2 is LQKENI in the germline V gene. V was cut by 3 bases and J by 4 bases, with 5 bases left in between. DNA for the CDR3: TGTGCCAGCTCACCCCCGGCAGATACGCAGTATTTT. It specifies CASSPPADTQYF.

The rearrangement links TRBV27 to TRBJ2-2; tentative D call: TRBD1 (6 bases). CDR3 size: 11 residues. Germline V lookup: CDR1 MNHEY, CDR2 SMNVEV (reference sequence). The V gene lost 8 bases and the J gene lost 7 bases, with 8 bases spanning the gap. The CDR3 loop is CASSRGGELFF. DNA for the CDR3: TGTGCCAGCTCCAGGGGCGGGGAGCTGTTTTTT.

This clone showed up just a few times. The chain carries TRBV3-1 (or the pseudogene TRBV3-2) and TRBJ1-4, with D perhaps TRBD1 (5 bases). V lost 1 base to trimming and J lost 0 bases, with 12 bases between them. CDR1 is LGHDT, CDR2 YNNKEL, per germline (reference sequence). The CDR3 is 17 residues long. The CDR3 DNA is TGTGCCAGCAGCCAAGGGGGGGTGAGGACAACTAATGAAAAACTGTTTTTT. Translating gives CASSQGGVRTTNEKLFF.

V gene TRBV5-1 combines with J gene TRBJ1-4, with TRBD1 identical over 11 bases. The V segment lost 4 bases and the J segment 7 bases; nucleotides outside the gene matches: 6. The germline V gene encodes CDR1 SGHRS and CDR2 YFSETQ. The CDR3 contains 15 residues. The CDR3 is CASSGGQGVLEKLFF. CDR3 coding DNA: TGCGCCAGCAGCGGGGGACAGGGGGTGCTTGAAAAACTGTTTTTT.

J is TRBJ2-7 and V is TRBV27, with TRBD1 identical over 11 bases. V lost 6 bases and J lost 4; bases outside the gene matches: 8. Germline CDR1 and CDR2: MNHEY and SMNVEV (reference sequence). The CDR3 runs to 15 residues. CDR3 protein: CASSYGQGAMYEQYF. CDR3 nucleotides: TGTGCCAGCAGCTACGGACAGGGGGCTATGTACGAGCAGTACTTC.

The rearrangement joins TRBV11-3 to TRBJ2-1, with TRBD1 matching over 8 bases. CDR1 SGHNT and CDR2 YENEEA come from the germline V gene. The CDR3 has 16 amino acids. V lost 2 bases, J lost 6 bases, and 9 bases stayed unmatched. Here the CDR3 DNA reads TGTGCCAGCAGCTTAAACCCGGACAGGGTTTTCAATGAGCAGTTCTTC. Translating gives CASSLNPDRVFNEQFF.

The chain has TRBV12-2 and TRBJ1-6; the table names TRBD1, a call not compared with the DNA. TRBV12-2 constitutes a pseudogene. The CDR3 sequence is 16 residues long. CDR3 amino acids: CASRLIAQGHNSPLHF. Written as DNA, the CDR3 is TGTGCAAGTCGCTTAATTGCGCAGGGCCATAATTCACCCCTCCACTTT.

The chain uses TRBV10-3 and TRBJ1-1; D gene uncertain. Trimming took 3 bases from V and 3 from J, leaving 8 bases between them. This CDR3 spans 13 amino acids. Germline CDR1 reads ENHRY; CDR2 reads SYGVKD. This CDR3 reads CAISDLRDTEAFF. In DNA form, the CDR3 reads TGTGCCATCAGTGACCTGCGGGACACTGAAGCTTTCTTT.

V gene TRBV2 combines with J gene TRBJ2-7, with a tentative D call TRBD2 (6 bases). The CDR3 totals 14 residues. Germline V lookup: CDR1 SNHLY, CDR2 FYNNEI. The germline V and J ends were trimmed by 8 bases and 4 bases, with 18 bases remaining between them. CDR3 in amino acids: CASVRRLGGYEQYF. The CDR3 coding sequence is TGTGCCAGCGTAAGGCGACTAGGAGGTTACGAGCAGTACTTC.